Presented here are 12 T cell receptor beta chains from one specimen sequenced in a study of read filtering for tumor transcriptome and immune sequencing. The library was built from roughly 400 ng RNA with molecular barcoded adaptors for alpha/delta and beta/gamma chains. TCRdb reprocessed the reads with MiXCR, giving one entry per CDR3 protein. Here the sample spans about 90,000 distinct CDR3 sequences, over 9% being singletons. Sequencing was performed on a population of CD138-negative cells sorted from bone marrow. The receptors were gathered from a donor at least 40 years old with multiple myeloma.

The sample holds many counts of this clonotype. V usage is TRBV11-2 and J usage is TRBJ1-2; D ambiguous. The CDR3 is made up of 12 amino acids. The V and J ends lost 3 bases and 4 bases respectively, with 6 bases between them. From germline, CDR1 is SGHAT and CDR2 FQNNGV. CDR3 bases: TGTGCCAGCAGCTTGTCCGGCTATGGCTACACCTTC. Protein product: CASSLSGYGYTF.

This clonotype occurred many times. The chain is built from TRBV9 and TRBJ1-4; no clear D gene. The V gene's germline CDR1 is SGDLS and CDR2 YYNGEE. The CDR3 consists of 15 residues. V was clipped by 0 bases and J by 7 bases, with 13 bases between them. The CDR3 DNA follows: TGTGCCAGCAGCGTAGGAGGGTCTATTAGTGAAAAACTGTTTTTT. Amino acids: CASSVGGSISEKLFF.

This clonotype was detected a few times. This chain links TRBV19 with TRBJ2-7, with 10 positions matching TRBD2. The CDR3 consists of 15 residues. Per germline, CDR1 LNHDA and CDR2 SQIVND (reference sequence). The V and J ends lost 5 bases and 3 bases, in that order; junction bases with no gene match: 7. The CDR3 nucleotides read TGTGCCAGTAGTCGGACTAGCGGCATACTCTACGAGCAGTACTTC. Translated, it gives CASSRTSGILYEQYF.

This clonotype has a handful of counts. The V call is TRBV5-1, the J call TRBJ2-5; D gene unclear. Trimming stripped 0 bases from V and 1 base from J, with 10 bases between. Germline CDR1 SGHRS, CDR2 YFSETQ. This CDR3 contains 15 residues. The CDR3 region has the DNA TGCGCCAGCAGCTTGGGCGGAGTTACCCAAGAGACCCAGTACTTC. Amino acids: CASSLGGVTQETQYF.

A word on this clonotype: Since a much larger clone is just one base distant, this may be a read error. This chain connects TRBV6-2 or TRBV6-3 to TRBJ2-3, with D tentatively TRBD2 (6 bases). The CDR3 runs 17 residues. From germline, CDR1 is MNHEY and CDR2 SVGEGT. The CDR3 region has the DNA TGTGCCAGCAGTTACAATGGGGTAGCGGCATTCACAGATGCGCAGTATTTT. This sequence encodes CASSYNGVAAFTDAQYF.

This clonotype was recorded many times. J is TRBJ2-5 and V is TRBV20-1, with 9 bases lining up with TRBD2. The CDR3 totals 14 residues. Per germline, CDR1 DFQATT and CDR2 SNEGSKA (reference sequence). Germline trimming cut 4 bases from V and 6 bases from J; bases unmatched to any gene: 9. CDR3 nucleotide sequence: TGCAGTGCTACCCCAGCTAGCGGGATAAAGACCCAGTACTTC. Translation gives CSATPASGIKTQYF.

The genes are TRBV18 and TRBJ2-5, with D unclear. Germline values: CDR1 KGHSH, CDR2 LQKENI. This CDR3 spans 13 amino acids. Trimming pared 2 bases from V and 2 bases from J, leaving 6 bases between. The CDR3 reads CASSPGRQETQYF. The CDR3 DNA follows: TGTGCCAGCTCACCAGGACGACAAGAGACCCAGTACTTC.

This clonotype has a count of ten or more. The V and J genes are TRBV6-5 and TRBJ2-7; TRBD1 or TRBD2 may be the D gene (6 bases each). CDR1 is MNHEY, CDR2 SVGAGI, per germline. The CDR3 consists of 15 residues. Trimming shortened V by 2 bases and J by 0 bases, and 11 bases separated the two germline ends. The CDR3 DNA sequence: TGTGCCAGCAGTTACAGGAGGGACAACTCCTACGAGCAGTACTTC. Translating gives CASSYRRDNSYEQYF.

This clonotype was seen many times. The chain links TRBV28 to TRBJ2-2, with 10 bases aligning to TRBD1. CDR3 size: 14 residues. J gave up 6 bases and V 6 bases, and 4 bases lay outside the gene matches. CDR1 and CDR2 (germline): MDHEN, SYDVKM. The CDR3 DNA is TGTGCCAGCAGGAGACAGGGGGCGTCCGGGGAGCTGTTTTTT. Amino acid sequence: CASRRQGASGELFF.

Concerning this clonotype itself: Just one base apart from a much larger clone, this may be a read error. J is TRBJ2-7 and V is TRBV5-1, with 7 bases matching TRBD2. The CDR3 has 13 amino acids. Germline loops: CDR1 SGHRS, CDR2 YFSETQ. The V segment lost 2 bases and the J segment 7 bases; nucleotides outside the gene matches: 6. CDR3 in amino acids: CASSFLAEGEQYF. CDR3 bases: TGCGCCAGCAGCTTCCTAGCGGAAGGAGAGCAGTACTTC.

The table lists this clonotype with many counts. The V and J genes are TRBV28 and TRBJ2-5; D is uncertain. The germline CDR1 and CDR2 sequences are MDHEN and SYDVKM. The CDR3 is made up of 13 amino acids. Trimming removed 2 bases at V and 2 bases at J, with 6 bases between. This chain's CDR3 is CASSLNLQETQYF. The CDR3 nucleotides read TGTGCCAGCAGTTTAAATCTACAAGAGACCCAGTACTTC.

There are many counts of this clonotype. This rearrangement joins TRBV7-9 to TRBJ2-1; D is ambiguous. V was clipped by 7 bases and J by 0 bases, with 28 bases between them. Per the germline V gene, CDR1 is SEHNR and CDR2 is FQNEAQ (reference sequence). This CDR3 comprises 20 residues. The CDR3 DNA sequence: TGTGCCAGCACCTCCTGGGCCGGTGTAGGACCTGGGATCTCCTACAATGAGCAGTTCTTC. Its translation is CASTSWAGVGPGISYNEQFF.